This TCR beta chain was documented in a study of blood T cell repertoires in COVID-19. Study-wide background: Collection of acute and convalescent COVID-19 samples took place in the United States, Italy and Spain. T cells, B-cell-depleted T cells, or PBMCs supplied cDNA or gDNA.

Seattle-derived patients entered the study during active infection and were followed longitudinally. In the authors' workflow: Scientists estimated how many nucleated cells there were by amplifying reference gene primers. Sequencing used immunoSEQ multiplex PCR; TCRdb keeps in-frame clones, though not all of them. The DNA was the basis for D and trimming; V, J and clone size are from that table. The sample carries hundreds of thousands of clones, approximately 91% recorded once. V was shortened by 0 bases and J by 4 bases, with 9 bases between the two germline ends. The CDR3 has 13 residues. Germline CDR1 and CDR2: GTSNPN and SVGIG (reference sequence).

The specimen was peripheral blood. The clonotype originates from a woman between 45 and 65 years old with COVID-19, enrolled during active disease. V and J are TRBV30 and TRBJ1-2; D might be TRBD1 (5 bases). This CDR3 reads CAWSVGAAYGYTF. The CDR3 DNA reads TGTGCCTGGAGTGTAGGGGCCGCCTATGGCTACACCTTC.